Following are 10 T cell receptor beta chains from one sample sequenced in a study of vaccination and CD4 T cells after COVID-19. No cognate antigen is known for these TCRs. Cultured CD4+ T cells had their DNA profiled by the Oncomine TCR Beta short-read assay. Each CDR3 protein gets one entry after TCRdb re-called the PCR reads with MiXCR. The sample consists of around 12,000 distinct CDR3 sequences, around 50% of them appearing once. Specified treatment: approximately 9-day PBMC culture with coronavirus spike peptide pools or control peptides (ViraFEST assay). The source material was CD4+ T cells from blood, cultured in vitro. The receptors were sampled from a human donor who had recovered from COVID-19.

The chain uses TRBV6-2 or TRBV6-3 and TRBJ2-3; TRBD2 agrees at 15 bases. With 4 bases clipped from V and 6 bases from J, the junction kept 5 bases outside the gene matches. CDR1 is MNHEY, CDR2 SVGEGT, per germline. The CDR3 totals 16 residues. CDR3 nucleotides: TGTGCCAGCAGTTGGGGACTAGCGGGAGGACAGGATACGCAGTATTTT. It specifies CASSWGLAGGQDTQYF.

The chain combines TRBV20-1 with TRBJ2-1; the D gene is possibly TRBD2 (6 bases). The CDR3 is 14 amino acids. Germline V gives CDR1 DFQATT, CDR2 SNEGSKA (reference sequence). V lost 6 bases and J 4 bases, leaving 16 bases between the germline ends. The CDR3 spells CSAPGEEGYNEQFF. CDR3 sequence (DNA): TGCAGTGCCCCGGGGGAGGAGGGGTACAATGAGCAGTTCTTC.

This clonotype was detected only once. The CDR3 DNA sequence: TGTGCCAGCAGCGACCGCCGGGTACCCCGCGCGGAGACCCAGTACTTC. It translates to CASSDRRVPRAETQYF. This chain uses TRBV7-8 with TRBJ2-5; the D is unclear. There are 16 residues in the CDR3. The V gene lost 5 bases and the J gene lost 5 bases, with 21 bases spanning the gap. Looked up from germline, CDR1 is SGHVS and CDR2 is FQNEAQ.

This chain links TRBV7-8 with TRBJ1-1; 9 nucleotides match TRBD1. V trimming: 3 bases; J trimming: 6 bases; junction bases outside the gene matches: 5. CDR1 is SGHVS, CDR2 FQNEAQ, per germline. This CDR3 has 14 residues. CDR3 region: CASSFHRGLSEAFF. In DNA form, the CDR3 reads TGTGCCAGCAGCTTCCACAGGGGGCTCTCTGAAGCTTTCTTT. Filled out from reference TRBV7-8 and TRBJ1-1, the complete variable domain reads GAGVSQSPRYKVAKRGQDVALRCDPISGHVSLFWYQQALGQGPEFLTYFQNEAQLDKSGLPSDRFFAERPEGSVSTLKIQRTQQEDSAVYLCASSFHRGLSEAFFGQGTRLTVV.

The V call is TRBV2, the J call TRBJ2-5; D ambiguous. The CDR3 is made up of 11 amino acids. Germline assignment: CDR1 SNHLY and CDR2 FYNNEI. Trimming removed 8 bases at V and 2 bases at J, with 6 bases between. The CDR3 region is CASPGQETQYF. The CDR3 region has the DNA TGTGCCAGCCCAGGACAAGAGACCCAGTACTTC.

The chain recombines TRBV6-5 with TRBJ2-1, with 10 nucleotides matching TRBD1. With V trimmed by 2 bases and J by 3 bases, 1 base remained unmatched. The CDR3 contains 15 residues. CDR1 and CDR2 (germline): MNHEY, SVGAGI. The CDR3 DNA reads as TGTGCCAGCAGTTACCGGACAGGGGGCTACAATGAGCAGTTCTTC. Translated, it gives CASSYRTGGYNEQFF.

This chain joins TRBV27 and TRBJ2-7; perhaps TRBD2 as D (5 bases). The CDR3 extends over 16 amino acids. Per the germline V gene, CDR1 is MNHEY and CDR2 is SMNVEV (reference sequence). The V gene lost 3 bases and the J gene lost 0 bases, with 15 bases spanning the gap. CDR3 region: CASSFLSGGRSYEQYF. For the CDR3, the DNA is TGTGCCAGCAGTTTTCTGTCGGGCGGGCGCTCCTACGAGCAGTACTTC.

This clonotype was seen a handful of times. This chain connects TRBV10-3 to TRBJ2-7; D tentatively reads TRBD1 or TRBD2 (5 bases each). The V and J ends lost 10 bases and 7 bases respectively, with 14 bases between them. CDR1 is ENHRY and CDR2 is SYGVKD in the germline V gene. The length of the CDR3 is 11 residues. For the CDR3, the DNA is TGTGCCAAGGACCGGGGACGAGAGCAGTACTTC. It specifies CAKDRGREQYF.

This chain joins TRBV28 and TRBJ1-5, with a weak D call TRBD1 (6 bases). The germline CDR1 and CDR2 sequences are MDHEN and SYDVKM. Trimming took off 1 base at V and 6 bases at J, with 13 bases between the two ends. CDR3 length equals 15 residues. The CDR3 loop is CASSLFQGMVQPQHF. Here the CDR3 DNA reads TGTGCCAGCAGTTTATTCCAGGGGATGGTTCAGCCCCAGCATTTT.

V is TRBV29-1 and J is TRBJ1-5; unclear D gene. CDR1 is SQVTM, CDR2 ANQGSEA, per germline. CDR3 length: 11 amino acids. Trimming stripped 8 bases from V and 3 bases from J, with 8 bases between. This chain's CDR3 is CSRGYNQPQHF. The CDR3, as DNA: TGCAGCCGGGGATACAATCAGCCCCAGCATTTT.